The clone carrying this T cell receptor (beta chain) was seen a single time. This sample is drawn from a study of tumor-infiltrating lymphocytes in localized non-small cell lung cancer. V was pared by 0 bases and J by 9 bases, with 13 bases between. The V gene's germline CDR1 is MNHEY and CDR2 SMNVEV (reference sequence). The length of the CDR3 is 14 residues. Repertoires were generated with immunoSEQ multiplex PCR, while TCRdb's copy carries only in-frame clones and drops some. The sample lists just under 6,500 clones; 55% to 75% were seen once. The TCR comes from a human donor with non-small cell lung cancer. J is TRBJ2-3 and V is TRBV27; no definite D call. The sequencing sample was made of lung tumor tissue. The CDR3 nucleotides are TGTGCCAGCAGTTTATCCCCGACGGTGAGAACGCAGTATTTT. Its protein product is CASSLSPTVRTQYF.